One sample yielded the 14 T cell receptor beta chains listed below, sequenced in a study of Ad26.COV2.S vaccination and SARS-CoV-2 variants. Indicated treatment: approximately 18 received Ad26.COV2.S at low or high dose, single or two shots; a few received placebo; per-sample allocation not given. Following the first vaccine or placebo injection, samples were taken on day 63. Sequencing used immunoSEQ multiplex PCR; TCRdb keeps in-frame clones, though not all of them. The data contain about 240,000 clones, roughly 90% of them singletons. The source was peripheral blood, collected in a trial of Ad26.COV2.S vaccine versus placebo. The receptors shown here come from a person aged 18-65 years who received the Ad26.COV2.S COVID-19 vaccine or a placebo.

This rearrangement joins TRBV27 to TRBJ2-5, with TRBD2 matching 10 bases. Germline loops: CDR1 MNHEY, CDR2 SMNVEV (reference sequence). The CDR3 is 16 amino acids. After removal of 4 bases from V and 2 bases from J, the junction contained 7 bases not matched to a gene. The CDR3 reads CASSSSSGGPQETQYF. The CDR3 DNA reads TGTGCCAGCAGTTCGTCTAGCGGGGGCCCACAAGAGACCCAGTACTTC.

The gene calls are TRBV10-2 and TRBJ2-3; D call uncertain. This CDR3 is 14 amino acids long. Germline CDR1 WSHSY, CDR2 SAAADI. Trimming left V 2 bases short and J 1 base short, with 7 bases between. The CDR3 region is CASSERPRTDTQYF. The CDR3 DNA is TGCGCCAGCAGTGAGCGACCTCGCACAGATACGCAGTATTTT.

J is TRBJ2-2 and V is TRBV19; D gene unclear. The CDR3 totals 15 residues. Germline V CDR1 and CDR2: LNHDA, SQIVND (reference sequence). The germline V and J ends were trimmed by 6 bases and 1 base, with 12 bases remaining between them. Written as DNA, the CDR3 is TGTGCCAGTAGGTACAGAGCTATGAACACCGGGGAGCTGTTTTTT. This gives the protein CASRYRAMNTGELFF. The variable domain in full, completed from reference TRBV19 and TRBJ2-2, reads DGGITQSPKYLFRKEGQNVTLSCEQNLNHDAMYWYRQDPGQGLRLIYYSQIVNDFQKGDIAEGYSVSREKKESFPLTVTSAQKNPTAFYLCASRYRAMNTGELFFGEGSRLTVL.

J is TRBJ1-2 and V is TRBV30; 8 nucleotides align to TRBD1. The CDR3 runs 13 residues. Germline CDR1 is GTSNPN and CDR2 is SVGIG (reference sequence). V lost 1 base to trimming and J lost 11 bases; unmatched junction nucleotides: 9. The CDR3 DNA follows: TGTGCCTGGAGTGATGGGACAGGTTTTTCTTACACCTTC. It translates to CAWSDGTGFSYTF. Full variable domain (rest looked up from reference TRBV30 and TRBJ1-2): SQTIHQWPATLVQPVGSPLSLECTVEGTSNPNLYWYRQAAGRGLQLLFYSVGIGQISSEVPQNLSASRPQDRQFILSSKKLLLSDSGFYLCAWSDGTGFSYTFGSGTRLTVV.

A single count supports this clone. CDR3 DNA: TGCGCCAGCAGCGGGACTAGCGGGGGGGCCTTCGGGGAGCTGTTTTTT. Protein product: CASSGTSGGAFGELFF. V is TRBV4-3 and J is TRBJ2-2; 16 bases are a match to TRBD2. Germline V lookup: CDR1 LGHNA, CDR2 YSLEER. Trimming removed 5 bases from V and 7 bases from J; junction bases left unmatched: 4. CDR3 length equals 16 residues.

The gene calls are TRBV5-1 and TRBJ1-1; D remains ambiguous. V lost 4 bases, J lost 1 base, and 17 bases lay in between. CDR1 and CDR2 from the germline V gene are SGHRS and YFSETQ. The CDR3 sequence is 16 residues long. The CDR3 is CASSLRREAENTEAFF. CDR3 coding DNA: TGCGCCAGCAGCCTTAGACGGGAGGCAGAGAACACTGAAGCTTTCTTT.

CDR3 sequence: CASSPGLAGGGNEQFF. The CDR3 DNA reads TGTGCCAGCAGCCCGGGACTAGCGGGAGGGGGCAATGAGCAGTTCTTC. V gene TRBV3-1 (or the pseudogene TRBV3-2) combines with J gene TRBJ2-1, with 16 bases matching TRBD2. The germline V gene has CDR1 LGHDT and CDR2 YNNKEL (reference sequence). J lost 6 bases, V lost 4 bases, and 3 bases had no gene match. This CDR3 comprises 16 residues.

This sequence joins TRBV7-9 and TRBJ1-2, with 9 bases identical to TRBD1. This CDR3 spans 13 amino acids. Germline trimming cut 6 bases from V and 6 bases from J; bases unmatched to any gene: 5. Germline CDR1 SEHNR, CDR2 FQNEAQ (reference sequence). The CDR3 is CASRDRGWDGYTF. As DNA, the CDR3 is TGTGCCAGCAGGGACAGGGGCTGGGATGGCTACACCTTC.

The V gene is TRBV19, the J gene TRBJ2-1; 13 bases match TRBD2. CDR1 LNHDA and CDR2 SQIVND come from the germline V gene (reference sequence). This CDR3 has 13 residues. V dropped 2 bases and J dropped 14; count of bases not matched to a gene: 3. CDR3 region: CASSITSGRGEFF. CDR3 in DNA: TGTGCCAGTAGTATAACTAGCGGGAGGGGGGAGTTCTTC.

The chain employs TRBV2 and TRBJ2-5; TRBD2 might be the D (5 bases). The germline CDR1 and CDR2 sequences are SNHLY and FYNNEI. The CDR3 has 13 residues. With 6 bases removed from V and 5 bases from J, the gap between germline ends came to 13 bases. The chain's CDR3 is CASRRGVVETQYF. The CDR3 nucleotides read TGTGCCAGCAGACGGGGAGTTGTGGAGACCCAGTACTTC.

This clone was detected only once. This sequence joins TRBV6-2 or TRBV6-3 and TRBJ2-7; tentative D call: TRBD1 (6 bases). The CDR3 covers 14 residues. Germline V gene data show CDR1 as MNHEY and CDR2 as SVGEGT. Between the trimmed V and J ends, which lost 6 bases and 4 bases, there was a span of 16 bases. CDR3 region: CASSLTGSRYEQYF. The DNA of the CDR3 is TGTGCCAGCAGCCTTACAGGGTCGCGATACGAGCAGTACTTC.

The genes are TRBV10-3 and TRBJ1-6, with unresolved D. This CDR3 comprises 14 residues. V dropped 6 bases and J dropped 5 bases, with 11 bases sitting between them. Germline V gives CDR1 ENHRY, CDR2 SYGVKD. CDR3 nucleotides: TGTGCCATCAGGGACTCAGCAAATAATTCACCCCTCCACTTT. Amino acid sequence: CAIRDSANNSPLHF.

The chain is built from TRBV30 and TRBJ2-2, with D perhaps TRBD1 or TRBD2 (5 bases each). Germline assignment: CDR1 GTSNPN and CDR2 SVGIG (reference sequence). The CDR3 runs 15 residues. V was trimmed by 3 bases and J by 5 bases, leaving 16 bases between them. The CDR3 DNA follows: TGTGCCTGGAGCGACGGGACGTTGGGGACCGGGGAGCTGTTTTTT. Protein: CAWSDGTLGTGELFF.

CDR3 amino acids: CASSIGQNSKNIQYF. The CDR3 coding sequence is TGTGCCAGTAGTATAGGACAGAATTCCAAAAACATTCAGTACTTC. This chain links TRBV19 with TRBJ2-4; possibly TRBD1 for D (5 bases). CDR1 and CDR2 (germline): LNHDA, SQIVND (reference sequence). The CDR3 runs to 15 residues. Trimming pared 1 base from V and 2 bases from J, leaving 9 bases between.